The following is a T cell receptor beta chain sequence with its context. The target antigen is unknown. Sequencing used immunoSEQ multiplex PCR; TCRdb keeps in-frame clones, though not all of them. The sample has about 340,000 clones, about nine tenths seen once. The record originates from a study of cytomegalovirus exposure and HLA in healthy donors. The study's findings and limits: Confirmation in vitro established that a few CMV-associated chains were specific for CMV antigens.

The trim removed 7 bases at V and 1 base at J, leaving 2 bases unmatched. The CDR3 extends over 14 amino acids. CDR1 is SSHAT and CDR2 is FNYEAQ in the germline V gene (reference sequence). What was sequenced was PBMCs. This sequence joins TRBV7-7 and TRBJ2-2, with 8 positions matching TRBD2. The origin of this receptor is a woman under 30 in good health and CMV-seronegative. CDR3 DNA sequence: TGTGCCAGCACGACTAGCGAGAACACCGGGGAGCTGTTTTTT. Translated: CASTTSENTGELFF. Full variable domain (remainder filled in from reference TRBV7-7 and TRBJ2-2): GAGVSQSPRYKVTKRGQDVTLRCDPISSHATLYWYQQALGQGPEFLTYFNYEAQPDKSGLPSDRFSAERPEGSISTLTIQRTEQRDSAMYRCASTTSENTGELFFGEGSRLTVL.